The 19 T cell receptor beta chains in this list originate from one sample, sequenced in a study of T cell changes during pregnancy in multiple sclerosis. Produced via immunoSEQ multiplex PCR; TCRdb's table is partial and in-frame only. The data contain more than 35,000 clones, approximately 90% of them singletons. The input for sequencing was CD8+ T cells from peripheral blood mononuclear cells, taken after pregnancy. These receptors were taken from a female donor in good health, enrolled as a control in a pregnancy study.

CDR3 DNA sequence: TGTGCCACCACGGAACGACAGGGGGCATACAATGAGCAGTTCTTC. The encoded protein is CATTERQGAYNEQFF. V is TRBV19 and J is TRBJ2-1; TRBD1 aligns across 10 bases. V was clipped by 10 bases and J by 4 bases; unmatched bases: 10. This CDR3 is 15 amino acids long. Germline assignment: CDR1 LNHDA and CDR2 SQIVND (reference sequence).

This chain connects TRBV6-5 to TRBJ2-7, with D possibly TRBD2 on 5 matching bases. Trimming stripped 2 bases from V and 3 bases from J, with 8 bases between. This CDR3 comprises 13 residues. CDR1 is MNHEY, CDR2 SVGAGI, per germline. CDR3 nucleotide sequence: TGTGCCAGCAGTTACGTGGGGAGCTACGAGCAGTACTTC. This codes for CASSYVGSYEQYF.

The chain has TRBV11-3 and TRBJ2-7; 10 bases align to TRBD1. Per the germline V gene, CDR1 is SGHNT and CDR2 is YENEEA. This CDR3 has 15 amino acids. V gave up 5 bases and J gave up 2 bases; unmatched junction bases: 6. The CDR3 sequence is CASSLGQGVPYEQYF. The CDR3 DNA reads TGTGCCAGCAGCCTCGGACAGGGGGTGCCCTACGAGCAGTACTTC.

The chain recombines TRBV21-1 with TRBJ2-1; the D call TRBD2 from the table was never checked on the DNA. TRBV21-1 is described as a pseudogene. The CDR3 is 16 residues long. The CDR3 nucleotides read TGTGCCAGCAGGCTGACTAGCGGGGTAATAGGCAATGAGCAGTTCTTC. Amino acid sequence: CASRLTSGVIGNEQFF.

The table lists this clone with a count of one. The chain has TRBV9 and TRBJ2-6; 9 positions agree with TRBD2. Per germline, CDR1 SGDLS and CDR2 YYNGEE. The CDR3 covers 18 residues. V lost 4 bases and J lost 0; bases outside the gene matches: 8. CDR3 sequence: CASSPASGALSGANVLTF. CDR3 bases: TGTGCCAGCAGCCCAGCTAGCGGGGCCCTCTCTGGGGCCAACGTCCTGACTTTC.

This chain uses TRBV7-6 with TRBJ2-7; 11 bases match TRBD1. J lost 7 bases, V lost 1 base, and 6 bases had no gene match. Looked up from germline, CDR1 is SGHVS and CDR2 is FNYEAQ. The CDR3 totals 15 residues. CDR3 nucleotide sequence: TGTGCCAGCAGCTTAGACCGGACAGGGGGCTCAGAGCAGTACTTC. Its protein product is CASSLDRTGGSEQYF.

This rearrangement joins TRBV7-2 to TRBJ2-1, with D perhaps TRBD2 (5 bases). Germline V gene data show CDR1 as SGHTA and CDR2 as FQGNSA. This CDR3 contains 12 residues. Between the trimmed V and J ends, which lost 3 bases and 9 bases, there was a span of 9 bases. Here the CDR3 DNA reads TGTGCCAGCAGCTTTGGCGGGCTTGAGCAGTTCTTC. It translates to CASSFGGLEQFF.

The rearrangement joins TRBV7-2 to TRBJ2-5, with 10 nucleotides matching TRBD2. CDR3 length: 18 residues. The V gene's germline CDR1 is SGHTA and CDR2 FQGNSA. V was pared by 5 bases and J by 1 base, with 13 bases of the junction left unmatched. CDR3 protein: CASSHLLVAGGSQETQYF. The CDR3 DNA follows: TGTGCCAGCAGCCACCTCCTGGTAGCGGGGGGCAGCCAAGAGACCCAGTACTTC.

The chain has TRBV27 and TRBJ2-3; no firm D call. The CDR3 has 13 amino acids. Trimming removed 5 bases at V and 0 bases at J, with 6 bases between. Germline values: CDR1 MNHEY, CDR2 SMNVEV (reference sequence). The DNA for the CDR3 is TGTGCCAGCAGTATTCTTAGCACAGATACGCAGTATTTT. Translation gives CASSILSTDTQYF.

J is TRBJ2-1 and V is TRBV10-3, with 11 bases lining up with TRBD1. Germline assignment: CDR1 ENHRY and CDR2 SYGVKD. V shed 10 bases, J shed 0 bases, and the junction held 2 bases outside the gene matches. CDR3 length equals 14 residues. CDR3 DNA sequence: TGTGCCACCGGGACAGGGGGCTCCTACAATGAGCAGTTCTTC. It encodes CATGTGGSYNEQFF.

The genes are TRBV9 and TRBJ2-3; 8 bases match TRBD1. CDR1 is SGDLS and CDR2 is YYNGEE in the germline V gene. The trim removed 5 bases at V and 2 bases at J, leaving 4 bases unmatched. This CDR3 is built from 14 residues. The CDR3 is CASRSGGLTDTQYF. CDR3 in DNA: TGTGCCAGCAGGTCAGGGGGCCTCACAGATACGCAGTATTTT.

The genes are TRBV4-2 and TRBJ2-5; TRBD2 is a possible D gene (5 bases). The germline V and J ends were trimmed by 1 base and 3 bases, with 12 bases remaining between them. CDR1 is LGHNA, CDR2 YNFKEQ, per germline. This CDR3 has 15 amino acids. The CDR3 DNA is TGTGCCAGCAGCCAAGGTCCGGGAAATAAAGAGACCCAGTACTTC. This sequence encodes CASSQGPGNKETQYF.

As for this clone: The same CDR3 also results from other DNA sequences found in this sample. The chain carries TRBV9 and TRBJ1-3, with a tentative D call TRBD1 (5 bases). The V and J ends lost 0 bases and 1 base respectively, with 5 bases between them. Germline CDR1 and CDR2: SGDLS and YYNGEE. The CDR3 length is 14 residues. CDR3 amino acids: CASSVAGSGNTIYF. DNA of the CDR3: TGTGCCAGCAGCGTAGCAGGGTCTGGAAACACCATATATTTT.

V usage is TRBV28 and J usage is TRBJ1-1; TRBD1 matches 8 bases. The CDR3 consists of 11 residues. With V trimmed by 10 bases and J by 6 bases, 4 bases remained unmatched. From germline, CDR1 is MDHEN and CDR2 SYDVKM. CDR3 residues: CATGQGAEAFF. The DNA for the CDR3 is TGTGCCACCGGACAGGGTGCTGAAGCTTTCTTT.

The chain is built from TRBV4-3 and TRBJ2-7; TRBD1 is a possible D gene (6 bases). The CDR3 consists of 15 residues. Germline loops: CDR1 LGHNA, CDR2 YSLEER. Trimming left V 0 bases short and J 2 bases short, with 11 bases between. Here the CDR3 DNA reads TGCGCCAGCAGCCAAGAGGTATACAGGGCCTACGAGCAGTACTTC. It encodes CASSQEVYRAYEQYF.

The rearrangement links TRBV15 to TRBJ1-5; TRBD1 might be the D (6 bases). The V gene's germline CDR1 is LNHNV and CDR2 YYDKDF (reference sequence). CDR3 length: 15 residues. V was clipped by 5 bases and J by 1 base, with 12 bases between them. For the CDR3, the DNA is TGTGCCACCAGCCAGGGGTTAGAGAGCAATCAGCCCCAGCATTTT. Protein product: CATSQGLESNQPQHF.

This chain uses TRBV27 with TRBJ2-3, with D perhaps TRBD2 (6 bases). CDR3 length equals 17 residues. CDR1 and CDR2 (germline): MNHEY, SMNVEV (reference sequence). V dropped 7 bases and J dropped 0 bases, with 20 bases sitting between them. For the CDR3, the DNA is TGTGCCAGCACCCATGGAGGGTGGGTGCCTAGCACAGATACGCAGTATTTT. Its protein product is CASTHGGWVPSTDTQYF.

This clone was seen more than once but under ten times. The chain joins TRBV4-2 to TRBJ1-1, with D hard to call. The CDR3 runs 14 residues. Per germline, CDR1 LGHNA and CDR2 YNFKEQ. Trimming took off 5 bases at V and 5 bases at J, with 15 bases between the two ends. CDR3 sequence (DNA): TGTGCCAGCAGCTCCCCGGAGGGAAGAACTGAAGCTTTCTTT. It encodes CASSSPEGRTEAFF.

This clone came up once. V is TRBV6-5 and J is TRBJ2-7, with D perhaps TRBD2 (5 bases). Deletions cut 7 bases from V and 7 bases from J, with 11 bases between. The germline V gene encodes CDR1 MNHEY and CDR2 SVGAGI. This CDR3 region has 11 residues. The CDR3 coding sequence is TGTGCCAGCACCAACGGGGAGGAGCAGTACTTC. Translating it yields CASTNGEEQYF.